This entry lists 17 T cell receptor beta chains sequenced from one sample in a study of blood T cell repertoires in COVID-19. The assay was immunoSEQ multiplex PCR, and TCRdb's table has in-frame clones only and misses some. The sample contains roughly 400,000 clones, approximately 90% of which appear only once. The specimen sequenced was PBMCs or T cells enriched from blood (not recorded which). The receptors were gathered from a woman aged 40-49 years who had been exposed to COVID-19.

The chain recombines TRBV7-9 with TRBJ1-2; no definite D call. CDR1 and CDR2 (germline): SEHNR, FQNEAQ (reference sequence). CDR3 length: 17 amino acids. V lost 2 bases and J lost 6, with 22 bases in between. The CDR3 loop is CASSLSLSGGQSDGYTF. The CDR3 region has the DNA TGTGCCAGCAGCTTAAGTTTAAGCGGAGGGCAAAGCGATGGCTACACCTTC.

This clone was recorded once. V usage is TRBV7-9 and J usage is TRBJ2-5; D is possibly TRBD2 (5 bases). Germline lookup yields CDR1 SEHNR and CDR2 FQNEAQ (reference sequence). The CDR3 has 14 amino acids. V was pared by 7 bases and J by 4 bases, with 16 bases between. This chain's CDR3 is CASTPPGKGETQYF. As DNA, the CDR3 is TGTGCCAGCACCCCCCCGGGGAAGGGAGAGACCCAGTACTTC.

The rearrangement uses TRBV7-9 and TRBJ2-1; tentatively, D is TRBD1 (6 bases). Trimming stripped 8 bases from V and 8 bases from J, with 22 bases between. The V gene's germline CDR1 is SEHNR and CDR2 FQNEAQ (reference sequence). The CDR3 spans 15 residues. The CDR3 reads CASGRLQGGLDEQFF. DNA for the CDR3: TGTGCCAGCGGTAGGTTACAGGGTGGTTTAGATGAGCAGTTCTTC.

The chain joins TRBV19 to TRBJ2-3, with 9 bases that match TRBD1. This CDR3 contains 14 residues. After removal of 7 bases from V and 9 bases from J, the junction contained 11 bases not matched to a gene. Germline CDR1 is LNHDA and CDR2 is SQIVND (reference sequence). The CDR3 nucleotides are TGTGCCAGTACCCAAGGACAGGGGAGGGGGACGCAGTATTTT. Translation: CASTQGQGRGTQYF.

The J gene is TRBJ2-1, the V gene TRBV13; a possible D gene is TRBD2 (6 bases). Germline CDR1 reads PRHDT; CDR2 reads FYEKMQ (reference sequence). The CDR3 has 14 residues. V lost 5 bases to trimming and J lost 9 bases, with 17 bases between them. The chain's CDR3 is CASSPTPTRPEQFF. The CDR3 coding sequence is TGTGCCAGCAGCCCGACCCCGACTAGACCTGAGCAGTTCTTC.

The chain employs TRBV12-3 or TRBV12-4 and TRBJ1-2; possibly TRBD1 for D (6 bases). V shed 5 bases and J shed 4 bases, with 11 bases lying between them. CDR3 length equals 13 residues. CDR3 loop: CASSRTGSYGYTF. CDR3 bases: TGTGCCAGCAGTCGCACAGGGTCCTATGGCTACACCTTC.

The V gene is TRBV19, the J gene TRBJ1-2, with D possibly being TRBD1 (5 bases). Germline CDR1 and CDR2: LNHDA and SQIVND (reference sequence). The ends were cut back, 3 bases at V and 0 bases at J, with 11 bases in the middle. The CDR3 extends over 15 amino acids. CDR3 residues: CASSIPGVSNYGYTF. Written as DNA, the CDR3 is TGTGCCAGTAGTATTCCGGGGGTATCTAACTATGGCTACACCTTC.

This chain connects TRBV30 to TRBJ2-2; TRBD1 is a possible D gene (6 bases). V was cut by 0 bases and J by 5 bases, with 13 bases left in between. The germline V gene encodes CDR1 GTSNPN and CDR2 SVGIG (reference sequence). There are 15 residues in the CDR3. The CDR3: CAWSVGQGWTGELFF. The CDR3 DNA is TGTGCCTGGAGTGTAGGCCAGGGGTGGACCGGGGAGCTGTTTTTT. The complete variable domain, with remaining parts taken from reference TRBV30 and TRBJ2-2, reads SQTIHQWPATLVQPVGSPLSLECTVEGTSNPNLYWYRQAAGRGLQLLFYSVGIGQISSEVPQNLSASRPQDRQFILSSKKLLLSDSGFYLCAWSVGQGWTGELFFGEGSRLTVL.

The J gene is TRBJ2-1, the V gene TRBV7-8, with 11 nucleotides matching TRBD2. The CDR3 contains 20 residues. Looked up from germline, CDR1 is SGHVS and CDR2 is FQNEAQ. Losses at the gene ends were 2 bases for V and 4 bases for J; bases not matched to a gene: 16. The CDR3 sequence is CASSLLTRSGGAITYNEQFF. The CDR3 DNA sequence: TGTGCCAGCAGCTTACTGACGCGTAGCGGGGGGGCCATCACGTACAATGAGCAGTTCTTC. Combining the CDR3 with reference TRBV7-8 and TRBJ2-1 gives the whole variable domain GAGVSQSPRYKVAKRGQDVALRCDPISGHVSLFWYQQALGQGPEFLTYFQNEAQLDKSGLPSDRFFAERPEGSVSTLKIQRTQQEDSAVYLCASSLLTRSGGAITYNEQFFGPGTRLTVL.

This clone was seen a few times. The V and J genes are TRBV27 and TRBJ1-2; tentative D call: TRBD1 (6 bases). The CDR3 loop spans 14 amino acids. The germline V gene encodes CDR1 MNHEY and CDR2 SMNVEV (reference sequence). The germline V and J ends were trimmed by 5 bases and 2 bases, with 12 bases remaining between them. The DNA of the CDR3 is TGTGCCAGCAGTAGAACAGGGACCAACTATGGCTACACCTTC. Translation gives CASSRTGTNYGYTF.

The V call is TRBV6-6, the J call TRBJ1-2; 7 bases agree with TRBD1. Germline CDR1 and CDR2: MNHNY and SVGAGI (reference sequence). Trimming took 2 bases from V and 2 from J; bases not matched to a gene: 5. This CDR3 comprises 15 residues. The CDR3 reads CASSYGGQKNYGYTF. The CDR3 DNA sequence: TGTGCCAGCAGTTACGGGGGACAGAAAAACTATGGCTACACCTTC.

This chain joins TRBV12-3 or TRBV12-4 and TRBJ2-5; 7 bases align to TRBD1. The CDR3 contains 13 residues. Trimming took 8 bases from V and 4 from J; bases not matched to a gene: 7. The DNA for the CDR3 is TGTGCCAGCCACTCCACAGGGGTAGAGACCCAGTACTTC. It codes for CASHSTGVETQYF.

The rearrangement joins TRBV18 to TRBJ2-1; D unclear. The V end lost 0 bases, the J end lost 0 bases, and 6 bases lay between the germline ends. Germline V gene data show CDR1 as KGHSH and CDR2 as LQKENI. This CDR3 has 15 residues. In DNA, the CDR3 is TGTGCCAGCTCACCACCGGAGAGCTCCTACAATGAGCAGTTCTTC. Its translation: CASSPPESSYNEQFF.

The V gene is TRBV5-3, the J gene TRBJ1-3; 9 bases line up with TRBD1. TRBV5-3 is assigned to the ORF class and has an uncertain function. V was pared by 4 bases and J by 0 bases, with 11 bases of the junction left unmatched. The CDR3 has 18 amino acids. CDR3 sequence reads: CARSGGQGIRYSGNTIYF. Written as DNA, the CDR3 is TGTGCCAGAAGCGGGGGACAGGGAATTCGTTACTCTGGAAACACCATATATTTT.

CDR3 loop: CASSSWDFNYGYTF. The CDR3 bases are TGTGCCAGTAGTTCATGGGACTTTAACTATGGCTACACCTTC. The chain carries TRBV19 and TRBJ1-2; the D gene is possibly TRBD1 (5 bases). Germline lookup yields CDR1 LNHDA and CDR2 SQIVND (reference sequence). This CDR3 has 14 amino acids. Trimming took 5 bases from V and 1 from J, leaving 11 bases between them.

V is TRBV7-9 and J is TRBJ1-1; tentative D call: TRBD1 (6 bases). V gave up 4 bases and J gave up 4 bases, with 16 bases separating them. The CDR3 is 15 residues long. Germline values: CDR1 SEHNR, CDR2 FQNEAQ (reference sequence). CDR3 loop: CASSSVRGGGTEAFF. Written as DNA, the CDR3 is TGTGCCAGCAGCTCCGTCCGGGGGGGCGGCACTGAAGCTTTCTTT.

The rearrangement uses TRBV10-1 and TRBJ2-5; 9 nucleotides line up with TRBD2. From germline, CDR1 is WNHNN and CDR2 SYGVQD (reference sequence). The CDR3 is 15 residues long. With 2 bases clipped from V and 4 bases from J, the junction kept 5 bases outside the gene matches. In nucleotides, the CDR3 is TGCGCCAGCAGTGAGGGAATAGCGGGAGTAGAGACCCAGTACTTC. It is translated as CASSEGIAGVETQYF.